This T cell receptor (beta chain) was captured in a study of blood T cell repertoires in COVID-19 (dated by TCRdb to the early 2020s). In terms of the full investigation: The collaborator samples originated in the United States, Italy and Spain and spanned the acute and convalescent phases of COVID-19. The material from the prospective study consisted of cDNA or gDNA derived from T cells, B-cell-depleted T cells, or PBMCs. Subjects who had been exposed to COVID-19, were actively infected with it, or had recovered from it provided the deeply sampled blood TCRbeta repertoires that made up the dataset. The repertoires were released in a freely available public database meant as a resource for research on the immune response to SARS-CoV-2. Samples were obtained from the ongoing ImmuneRACE study (first 160 participants) and from about 1,300 subjects provided by 6 global collaborators. A de-identified subject ID, COVID-19 status, age in years and sex were almost always included in the sample metadata. Where available, HLA class I and class II types were taken from metadata supplied by the sample provider and were not determined by assay-based typing. Findings and caveats that apply to the study as a whole: Clinical and demographic metadata were provided uncurated, with the amount varying by source and participant.

The CDR3 sequence holds 14 residues, the cysteine and phenylalanine included. The entry retains the CDR3 DNA only, 42 bases that are in frame from base 1. CDR1 and CDR2 are read off the germline V gene as SGDLS and YYNGEE. V lost 0 bases and J lost 6 bases; the stretch between them is 11 bases long. A single count supports this clone. Its antigen is unknown. No much larger clone is present one base from it, and per-base qualities are unavailable. The immunoSEQ Assay, a bias-controlled multiplex PCR, was used to amplify TCRbeta CDR3 regions from genomic DNA. In the authors' own workflow: The number of nucleated cells in each sample was estimated by amplification of reference gene primers within the assay. To quantify the absolute abundance of each unique TCRbeta CDR3 rearrangement, sequence reads were collapsed and filtered. For each sample, productive Simpson clonality was calculated as the square root of Simpson's diversity index over productive rearrangements. The source is immuneACCESS, and TCRdb retained only in-frame sequences with V and J called. Part of the clones is not carried over; for the studies checked, unresolved V genes explain less than half of this, and the remainder is unexplained. For V, J and clone size, that table is used; D and trimming come from the DNA. The sample yields under 65,000 clones; just under 90% were counted once. The ten largest make up 6.5% of the sample.

In Seattle, one collaborating source enrolled patients while the infection was active and tracked those patients longitudinally over the course of disease. Whole blood was collected in K2EDTA tubes by collaborating institutions according to the institutions' own protocols. For TCRbeta analysis, collaborators shipped samples as frozen whole blood, isolated PBMCs, or DNA extracted from either of those sample types. This TCR was recovered from a woman aged 55 to 70 with COVID-19, enrolled during active disease. The V and J segments used are TRBV9 and TRBJ2-3, with the D segment identity uncertain. Specimen: peripheral blood. The CDR3 region: CASSVEPHLDTQYF. The DNA is TGTGCCAGCAGCGTAGAGCCCCATCTTGATACGCAGTATTTT.